Listed below are T cell receptor beta chains from one sample, sequenced in a study of T cell clusters in autoimmune cytopenias. Using the multiplex PCR reads, TCRdb records one entry per CDR3 protein without DNA. Its clone listing holds about 12,000 distinct CDR3 sequences. Another study also made use of these data, one on T cell repertoires in aging, cancer and after chemotherapy.

Sequenced sample: peripheral blood. The receptor source for this set is a human donor in good health. The CDR3 runs from the conserved cysteine through the conserved F or W. Size is stated for part of the rows, as once, few or many counts, or as a class when the clone is expanded.

>TRBJ1-6|TRBV20-1|NA
CSARALGGALNSPLHF
>TRBJ2-7|TRBV6-5|medium-sized
CASSYRQGAYEQYF
>TRBJ1-1|TRBV20-1|NA
CSASPDSRNTEAFF
>TRBJ2-7|TRBV13|NA
CASSLIQGANYEQYF
>TRBJ1-5|TRBV5-4|NA
CASSRGLSDQPQHF
>TRBJ2-7|TRBV20-1|medium-sized
CSARTGNYEQYF
>TRBJ2-5|TRBV6-2/TRBV6-3|NA
CASSYPRAPRTQYF
>TRBJ2-7|TRBV5-4|NA
CASSRDRTRSYEQYF
>TRBJ1-2|TRBV13|medium-sized
CASSLGGGSYGYTF
>TRBJ1-5|TRBV7-9|NA
CASSLGGGDNQPQHF